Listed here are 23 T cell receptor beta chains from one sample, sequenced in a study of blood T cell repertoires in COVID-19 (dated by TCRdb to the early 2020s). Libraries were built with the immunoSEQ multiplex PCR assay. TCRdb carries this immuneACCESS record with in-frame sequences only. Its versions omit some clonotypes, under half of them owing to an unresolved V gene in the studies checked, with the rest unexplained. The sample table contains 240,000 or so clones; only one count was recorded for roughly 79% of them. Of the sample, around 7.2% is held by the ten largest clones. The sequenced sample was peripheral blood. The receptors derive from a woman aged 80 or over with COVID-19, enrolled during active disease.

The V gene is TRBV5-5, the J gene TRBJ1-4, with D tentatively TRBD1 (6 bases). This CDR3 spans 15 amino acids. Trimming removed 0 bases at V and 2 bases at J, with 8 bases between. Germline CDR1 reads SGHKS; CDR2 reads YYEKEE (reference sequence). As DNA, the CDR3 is TGTGCCAGCAGCTTGGTGAGGGGGACTAATGAAAAACTGTTTTTT. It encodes CASSLVRGTNEKLFF.

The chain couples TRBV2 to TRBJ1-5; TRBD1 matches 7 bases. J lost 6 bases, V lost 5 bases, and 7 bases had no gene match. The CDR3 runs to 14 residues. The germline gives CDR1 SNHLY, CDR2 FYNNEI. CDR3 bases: TGTGCCAGCAGTTTGCAGGGGGGAGGTCAGCCCCAGCATTTT. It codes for CASSLQGGGQPQHF. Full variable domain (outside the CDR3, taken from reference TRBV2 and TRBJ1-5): EPEVTQTPSHQVTQMGQEVILRCVPISNHLYFYWYRQILGQKVEFLVSFYNNEISEKSEIFDDQFSVERPDGSNFTLKIRSTKLEDSAMYFCASSLQGGGQPQHFGDGTRLSIL.

Written as DNA, the CDR3 is TGTGCCAGCAGCCGTTCCCAAGCCCTCGTCGAGCAGTACTTC. Protein: CASSRSQALVEQYF. The chain is built from TRBV6-5 and TRBJ2-7; D unresolved. From germline, CDR1 is MNHEY and CDR2 SVGAGI. The V end was cut by 6 bases, the J end by 6 bases, with 18 bases between. CDR3 length equals 14 residues.

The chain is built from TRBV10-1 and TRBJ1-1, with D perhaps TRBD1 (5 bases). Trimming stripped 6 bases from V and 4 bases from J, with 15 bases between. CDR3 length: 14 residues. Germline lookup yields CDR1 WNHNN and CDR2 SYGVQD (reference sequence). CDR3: CASSPRRGSTEAFF. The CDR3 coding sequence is TGCGCCAGCAGCCCCAGGAGGGGCTCCACTGAAGCTTTCTTT.

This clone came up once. The CDR3 loop reads CASSLGTGTYEQYF. CDR3 coding DNA: TGTGCCAGCTCACTAGGGACAGGAACCTACGAGCAGTACTTC. The chain is built from TRBV18 and TRBJ2-7, with 8 bases that match TRBD1. This CDR3 is 14 amino acids long. The trim removed 4 bases at V and 2 bases at J, leaving 4 bases unmatched. Germline loops: CDR1 KGHSH, CDR2 LQKENI.

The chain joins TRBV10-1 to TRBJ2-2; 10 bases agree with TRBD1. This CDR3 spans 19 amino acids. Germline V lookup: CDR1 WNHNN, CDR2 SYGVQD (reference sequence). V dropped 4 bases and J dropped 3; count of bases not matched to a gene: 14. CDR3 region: CASSGSTGGAEGDTGELFF. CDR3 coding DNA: TGCGCCAGCAGTGGTTCGACAGGGGGCGCGGAAGGTGACACCGGGGAGCTGTTTTTT.

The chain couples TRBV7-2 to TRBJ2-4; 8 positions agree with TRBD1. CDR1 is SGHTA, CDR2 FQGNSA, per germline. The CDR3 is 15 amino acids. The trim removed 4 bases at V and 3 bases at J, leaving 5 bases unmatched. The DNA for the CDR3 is TGTGCCAGCAGCTCGACAGGGGATGGCAAAAACATTCAGTACTTC. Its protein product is CASSSTGDGKNIQYF.

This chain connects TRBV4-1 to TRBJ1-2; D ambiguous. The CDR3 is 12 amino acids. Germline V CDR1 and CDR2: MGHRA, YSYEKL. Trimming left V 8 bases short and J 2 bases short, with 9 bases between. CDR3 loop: CASGEPNYGYTF. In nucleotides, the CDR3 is TGCGCCAGCGGGGAGCCCAACTATGGCTACACCTTC.

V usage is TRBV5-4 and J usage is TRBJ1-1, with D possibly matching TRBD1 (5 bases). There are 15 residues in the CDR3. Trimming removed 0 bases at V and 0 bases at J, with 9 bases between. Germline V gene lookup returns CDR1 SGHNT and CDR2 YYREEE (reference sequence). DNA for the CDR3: TGTGCCAGCAGCTTGGGTCCAGGGCTGAACACTGAAGCTTTCTTT. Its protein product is CASSLGPGLNTEAFF.

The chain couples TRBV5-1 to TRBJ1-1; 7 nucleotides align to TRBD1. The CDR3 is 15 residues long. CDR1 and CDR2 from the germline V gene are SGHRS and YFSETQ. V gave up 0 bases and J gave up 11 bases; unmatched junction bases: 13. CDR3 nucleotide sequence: TGCGCCAGCAGCTTGGCCACCGCAGGGACAGCGCATGCTTTCTTT. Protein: CASSLATAGTAHAFF. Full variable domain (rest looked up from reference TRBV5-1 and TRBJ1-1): KAGVTQTPRYLIKTRGQQVTLSCSPISGHRSVSWYQQTPGQGLQFLFEYFSETQRNKGNFPGRFSGRQFSNSRSEMNVSTLELGDSALYLCASSLATAGTAHAFFGQGTRLTVV.

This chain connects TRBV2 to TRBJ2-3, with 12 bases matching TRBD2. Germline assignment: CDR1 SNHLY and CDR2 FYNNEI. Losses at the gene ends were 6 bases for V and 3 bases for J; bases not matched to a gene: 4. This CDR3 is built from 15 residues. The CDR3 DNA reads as TGTGCCAGCAGGAAAGGACTAGCGGGGACAGATACGCAGTATTTT. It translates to CASRKGLAGTDTQYF.

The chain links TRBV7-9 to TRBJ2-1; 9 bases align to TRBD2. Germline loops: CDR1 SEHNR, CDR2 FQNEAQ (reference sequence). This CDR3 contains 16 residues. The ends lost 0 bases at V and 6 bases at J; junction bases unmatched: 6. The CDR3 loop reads CASSLAPGLAFNEQFF. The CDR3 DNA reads TGTGCCAGCAGCTTAGCACCGGGACTAGCATTCAATGAGCAGTTCTTC.

The CDR3 protein is CASRGTENTEAFF. The CDR3 coding sequence is TGTGCCAGCAGGGGCACCGAGAACACTGAAGCTTTCTTT. This chain joins TRBV5-6 and TRBJ1-1, with D unresolved. This CDR3 is 13 amino acids long. V shed 5 bases and J shed 1 base, with 9 bases lying between them. Germline V gene data show CDR1 as SGHDT and CDR2 as YYEEEE.

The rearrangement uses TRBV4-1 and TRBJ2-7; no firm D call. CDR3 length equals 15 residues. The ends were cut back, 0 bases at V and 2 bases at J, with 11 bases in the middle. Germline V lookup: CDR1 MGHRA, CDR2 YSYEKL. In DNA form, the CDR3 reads TGCGCCAGCAGCCAAGATCCCACTTCTCCCTACGAGCAGTACTTC. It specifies CASSQDPTSPYEQYF.

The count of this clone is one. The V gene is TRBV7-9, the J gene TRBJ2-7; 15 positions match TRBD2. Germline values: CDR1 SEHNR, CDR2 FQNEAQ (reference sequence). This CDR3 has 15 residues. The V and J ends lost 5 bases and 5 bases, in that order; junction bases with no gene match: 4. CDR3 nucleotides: TGTGCCAGCAGCCTAGGACTAGCGGGAGGGAACGAGCAGTACTTC. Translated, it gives CASSLGLAGGNEQYF.

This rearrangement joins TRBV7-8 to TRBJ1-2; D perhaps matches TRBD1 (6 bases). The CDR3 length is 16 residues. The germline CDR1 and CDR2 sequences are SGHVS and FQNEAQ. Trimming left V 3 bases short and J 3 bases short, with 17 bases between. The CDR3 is CASSLGYRVVDYGYTF. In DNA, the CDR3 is TGTGCCAGCAGCTTGGGTTACAGGGTAGTGGACTATGGCTACACCTTC.

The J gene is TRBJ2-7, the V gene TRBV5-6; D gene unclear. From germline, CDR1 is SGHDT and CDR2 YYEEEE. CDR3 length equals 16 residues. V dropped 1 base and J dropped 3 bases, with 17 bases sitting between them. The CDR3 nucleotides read TGTGCCAGCAGCTTGCGGAGTGGTGGGTTTTTCTACGAGCAGTACTTC. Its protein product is CASSLRSGGFFYEQYF.

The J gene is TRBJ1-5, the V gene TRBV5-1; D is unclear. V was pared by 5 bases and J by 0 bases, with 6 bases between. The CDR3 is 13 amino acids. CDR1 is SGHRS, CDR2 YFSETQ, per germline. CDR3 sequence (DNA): TGCGCCAGCAGTCAGGATAGCAATCAGCCCCAGCATTTT. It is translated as CASSQDSNQPQHF.

CDR3 DNA sequence: TGTGCCTGGAGTTCAAGGGGGCTGAAACTGTTTTTT. Its translation is CAWSSRGLKLFF. The chain links TRBV30 to TRBJ1-4, with TRBD1 identical over 7 bases. CDR3 size: 12 residues. J was trimmed by 11 bases and V by 2 bases; bases with no gene match: 5. Germline V gives CDR1 GTSNPN, CDR2 SVGIG (reference sequence).

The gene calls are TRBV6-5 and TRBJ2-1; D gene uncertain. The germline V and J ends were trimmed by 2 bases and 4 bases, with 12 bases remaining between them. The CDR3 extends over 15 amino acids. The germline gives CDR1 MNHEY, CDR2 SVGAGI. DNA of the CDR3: TGTGCCAGCAGTTACCGATCTCCACAGTACAATGAGCAGTTCTTC. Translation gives CASSYRSPQYNEQFF.

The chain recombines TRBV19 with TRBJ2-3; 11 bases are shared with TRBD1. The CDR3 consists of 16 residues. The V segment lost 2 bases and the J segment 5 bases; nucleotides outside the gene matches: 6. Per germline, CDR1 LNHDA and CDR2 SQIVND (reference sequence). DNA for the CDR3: TGTGCCAGTAGTATATCTCGGGACAGGGGGGAAGATACGCAGTATTTT. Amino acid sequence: CASSISRDRGEDTQYF. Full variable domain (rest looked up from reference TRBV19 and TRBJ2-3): DGGITQSPKYLFRKEGQNVTLSCEQNLNHDAMYWYRQDPGQGLRLIYYSQIVNDFQKGDIAEGYSVSREKKESFPLTVTSAQKNPTAFYLCASSISRDRGEDTQYFGPGTRLTVL.

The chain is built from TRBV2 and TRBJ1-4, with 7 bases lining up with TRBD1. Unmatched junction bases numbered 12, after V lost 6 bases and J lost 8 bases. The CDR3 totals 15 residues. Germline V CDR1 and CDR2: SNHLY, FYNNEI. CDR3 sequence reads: CASRRQGVVGEKLFF. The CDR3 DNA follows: TGTGCCAGCAGGCGGCAGGGGGTTGTTGGAGAAAAACTGTTTTTT.

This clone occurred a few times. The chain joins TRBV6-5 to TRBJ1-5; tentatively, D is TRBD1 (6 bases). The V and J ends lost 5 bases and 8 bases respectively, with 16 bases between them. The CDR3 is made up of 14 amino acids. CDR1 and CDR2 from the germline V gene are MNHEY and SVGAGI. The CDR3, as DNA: TGTGCCAGCAGTCTAGAACAGGGCAGGGAGCCCCAGCATTTT. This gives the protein CASSLEQGREPQHF.